The 21 T cell receptor beta chains presented below share a single source sample, sequenced in a study of a mutant IDH1 vaccine in newly diagnosed glioma. Noted time point: week 23, last vaccination. Each dose delivered 300 ug of mutant IDH1 20-mer peptide subcutaneously with imiquimod. The method was immunoSEQ multiplex PCR; TCRdb's version includes in-frame clones alone and lacks a portion of them. The table includes tens of thousands of clones, more than 75% detected once. Their cognate antigens are unknown. This specimen was PBMCs, taken from a glioma patient whose treatment included an IDH1 peptide vaccine. Receptors were obtained from a man aged 40-55 years with glioma.

In the case of this clone: The sample carries other DNA sequences with the same CDR3. The chain joins TRBV29-1 to TRBJ1-1; D gene ambiguous. This CDR3 spans 12 amino acids. The ends were cut back, 4 bases at V and 0 bases at J, with 6 bases in the middle. Germline loops: CDR1 SQVTM, CDR2 ANQGSEA. The CDR3 sequence is CSVVPVNTEAFF. The CDR3 DNA is TGCAGCGTTGTACCCGTGAACACTGAAGCTTTCTTT.

V usage is TRBV15 and J usage is TRBJ2-1, with D tentatively TRBD2 (5 bases). V was pared by 3 bases and J by 2 bases, with 20 bases between. Germline V gene sequence: CDR1 LNHNV, CDR2 YYDKDF (reference sequence). The CDR3 has 18 amino acids. The CDR3 is CATSSHPGRLKPYNEQFF. CDR3 DNA: TGTGCCACCAGCAGTCACCCAGGAAGACTAAAACCCTACAATGAGCAGTTCTTC.

V and J are TRBV4-2 and TRBJ2-4; a weak D match, TRBD2 (6 bases). CDR1 LGHNA and CDR2 YNFKEQ come from the germline V gene. V was cut by 0 bases and J by 3 bases, with 18 bases left in between. The CDR3 covers 18 residues. The CDR3 spells CASSQDLRRDLYKNIQYF. For the CDR3, the DNA is TGTGCCAGCAGCCAAGATCTAAGGAGGGACTTATACAAAAACATTCAGTACTTC.

V gene TRBV14 combines with J gene TRBJ2-5; 13 positions match TRBD2. Germline V gene data show CDR1 as SGHDN and CDR2 as FVKESK. CDR3 length: 17 amino acids. V was clipped by 2 bases and J by 2 bases; unmatched bases: 5. CDR3 DNA: TGTGCCAGCAGCCAAAGCAGGGGACTAGCGGGACAAGAGACCCAGTACTTC. It is translated as CASSQSRGLAGQETQYF. Supplemented by reference TRBV14 and TRBJ2-5, the full variable domain reads EAGVTQFPSHSVIEKGQTVTLRCDPISGHDNLYWYRRVMGKEIKFLLHFVKESKQDESGMPNNRFLAERTGGTYSTLKVQPAELEDSGVYFCASSQSRGLAGQETQYFGPGTRLLVL.

The chain couples TRBV6-1 to TRBJ1-2, with D maybe TRBD1 (5 bases). The CDR3 runs 17 residues. V was cut by 1 base and J by 4 bases, with 19 bases left in between. Germline CDR1 and CDR2: MNHNS and SASEGT. CDR3 DNA sequence: TGTGCCAGCAGTGAAGTTGGGGGGAGGGGACTCACCTATGGCTACACCTTC. Amino acids: CASSEVGGRGLTYGYTF.

The gene calls are TRBV27 and TRBJ2-7; 8 bases map to TRBD2. The germline CDR1 and CDR2 sequences are MNHEY and SMNVEV (reference sequence). The junction had 8 bases not matched to a gene; V was cut back by 6 bases and J by 4 bases. The CDR3 covers 14 residues. DNA of the CDR3: TGTGCCAGCAGAGGGACGGGAGGGGGTTACGAGCAGTACTTC. It is translated as CASRGTGGGYEQYF.

The V call is TRBV13, the J call TRBJ2-7; no definite D call. V was pared by 2 bases and J by 1 base, with 12 bases between. The germline V gene encodes CDR1 PRHDT and CDR2 FYEKMQ (reference sequence). The CDR3 has 15 residues. The CDR3 sequence is CASSLRIAESYEQYF. For the CDR3, the DNA is TGTGCCAGCAGCTTAAGGATCGCTGAGTCCTACGAGCAGTACTTC.

The chain couples TRBV27 to TRBJ2-6; D possibly corresponds to TRBD2 (6 bases). The germline V gene has CDR1 MNHEY and CDR2 SMNVEV (reference sequence). The V gene lost 8 bases and the J gene lost 4 bases, with 15 bases spanning the gap. The CDR3 runs 15 residues. The CDR3 protein is CASRPRGSGANVLTF. DNA of the CDR3: TGTGCCAGCCGACCTCGGGGGTCCGGGGCCAACGTCCTGACTTTC.

The rearrangement joins TRBV28 to TRBJ2-1, with TRBD1 as a possible D gene (6 bases). Germline lookup yields CDR1 MDHEN and CDR2 SYDVKM. V was cut by 5 bases and J by 12 bases, with 17 bases left in between. The CDR3 has 13 amino acids. The CDR3 region has the DNA TGTGCCAGCAGTGCGCATACAGGGTTTTTGCAGTTCTTC. This encodes CASSAHTGFLQFF.

The chain carries TRBV11-2 and TRBJ1-1, with D hard to call. Germline V gene lookup returns CDR1 SGHAT and CDR2 FQNNGV. This CDR3 contains 14 residues. V was cut by 0 bases and J by 5 bases, with 10 bases left in between. The CDR3: CASSLDTAETEAFF. The CDR3 DNA reads TGTGCCAGCAGCTTAGATACGGCGGAGACTGAAGCTTTCTTT.

This chain links TRBV19 with TRBJ2-2, with D unresolved. The CDR3 length is 12 residues. V lost 3 bases, J lost 8 bases, and 7 bases lay in between. Germline CDR1 LNHDA, CDR2 SQIVND (reference sequence). CDR3 coding DNA: TGTGCCAGTAGTATTGGTAGAGGGGAGCTGTTTTTT. Residues: CASSIGRGELFF.

The genes are TRBV29-1 and TRBJ2-7; D is perhaps TRBD1 (5 bases). The CDR3 totals 14 residues. Trimming left V 4 bases short and J 0 bases short, with 13 bases between. Per the germline V gene, CDR1 is SQVTM and CDR2 is ANQGSEA. The CDR3 sequence: CSVVRQSSSYEQYF. The CDR3 bases are TGCAGCGTTGTTAGACAGTCGAGCTCCTACGAGCAGTACTTC.

CDR3 coding DNA: TGTGCCAGCAGCTTGAAATCTCCGGAAGCTTTGAAGGAAAAACTGTTTTTT. It codes for CASSLKSPEALKEKLFF. The rearrangement uses TRBV4-2 and TRBJ1-4; D is undetermined. Germline CDR1 reads LGHNA; CDR2 reads YNFKEQ. CDR3 length equals 17 residues. V was clipped by 5 bases and J by 8 bases, with 24 bases between them.

The chain employs TRBV4-1 and TRBJ2-2; D gene unclear. The CDR3 has 12 amino acids. Germline CDR1 MGHRA, CDR2 YSYEKL. V gave up 4 bases and J gave up 4 bases, with 4 bases separating them. CDR3 amino acids: CASSPGTGELFF. The CDR3, as DNA: TGCGCCAGCAGCCCCGGCACCGGGGAGCTGTTTTTT.

This chain joins TRBV6-6 and TRBJ1-1, with 7 bases aligning to TRBD1. With V trimmed by 7 bases and J by 11 bases, 13 bases remained unmatched. The CDR3 is made up of 13 amino acids. CDR1 is MNHNY, CDR2 SVGAGI, per germline (reference sequence). The CDR3 DNA reads TGTGCCAGCAACTTACAAGGGGGCGCAACGGCTTTCTTT. Residues: CASNLQGGATAFF.

CDR3 in DNA: TGTGCCAGCAGAGAGGGGGAGGACGCCGTCTACGAGCAGTACTTC. Amino acids: CASREGEDAVYEQYF. This sequence joins TRBV9 and TRBJ2-7; D is possibly TRBD1 or TRBD2 (6 bases each). This CDR3 is 15 amino acids long. From germline, CDR1 is SGDLS and CDR2 YYNGEE. The ends were cut back, 5 bases at V and 3 bases at J, with 18 bases in the middle.

To note about this clone: Relative to the germline gene, one junction end is altered; a read error may explain this. The V and J genes are TRBV7-7 and TRBJ2-5; D assignment may be TRBD1 or TRBD2 (7 bases each). The CDR3 extends over 12 amino acids. Germline V gene sequence: CDR1 SSHAT, CDR2 FNYEAQ (reference sequence). CDR3 nucleotide sequence: TGTGCTAGCAGCGCAGGGGGGGCGACCCAGTACTTC. This codes for CASSAGGATQYF.

This rearrangement joins TRBV5-1 to TRBJ1-1; 7 nucleotides match TRBD1. This CDR3 spans 16 amino acids. After removal of 0 bases from V and 3 bases from J, the junction contained 8 bases not matched to a gene. Germline CDR1 is SGHRS and CDR2 is YFSETQ. DNA of the CDR3: TGCGCCAGCAGCTTGGGGAGGGGGCGCGGATACACTGAAGCTTTCTTT. Encoded protein: CASSLGRGRGYTEAFF.

The chain carries TRBV5-1 and TRBJ2-7; 7 positions agree with TRBD2. Germline V gives CDR1 SGHRS, CDR2 YFSETQ. Trimming took 0 bases from V and 3 from J; bases not matched to a gene: 9. This CDR3 spans 16 amino acids. CDR3 region: CASSLEVGLELYEQYF. CDR3 coding DNA: TGCGCCAGCAGCTTGGAAGTTGGACTAGAGCTCTACGAGCAGTACTTC.

J is TRBJ2-7 and V is TRBV7-9, with TRBD1 matching 11 bases. The germline V gene encodes CDR1 SEHNR and CDR2 FQNEAQ (reference sequence). V trimming: 5 bases; J trimming: 2 bases; junction bases outside the gene matches: 5. CDR3 length equals 15 residues. CDR3 nucleotides: TGTGCCAGCAGCCGGGACAGGGGGAAAACCTACGAGCAGTACTTC. Encoded protein: CASSRDRGKTYEQYF.

The V call is TRBV11-3, the J call TRBJ2-7; possibly TRBD1 for D (6 bases). Per the germline V gene, CDR1 is SGHNT and CDR2 is YENEEA. With 5 bases removed from V and 4 bases from J, the gap between germline ends came to 12 bases. The CDR3 loop spans 13 amino acids. This CDR3 is CASSPGTKYEQYF. For the CDR3, the DNA is TGTGCCAGCAGCCCCGGGACAAAATACGAGCAGTACTTC. Supplemented by reference TRBV11-3 and TRBJ2-7, the full variable domain reads EAGVVQSPRYKIIEKKQPVAFWCNPISGHNTLYWYLQNLGQGPELLIRYENEEAVDDSQLPKDRFSAERLKGVDSTLKIQPAELGDSAVYLCASSPGTKYEQYFGPGTRLTVT.